The 27 T cell receptor beta chains below all came from one sample that was sequenced in a study of blood T cell repertoires in COVID-19. This table comes from immunoSEQ multiplex PCR, and its TCRdb copy is limited to in-frame clones, with some not included. The sample gives fewer than 250,000 clones, 83% of which show up once; around 6% is in the top ten. Sequencing used peripheral blood. These receptors originate from a human donor in a cohort sampled during active COVID-19.

The CDR3 loop reads CSASKSVNTGELFF. The CDR3, as DNA: TGCAGTGCTAGTAAATCCGTGAACACCGGGGAGCTGTTTTTT. The chain joins TRBV20-1 to TRBJ2-2, with no clear D. The CDR3 has 14 amino acids. Germline lookup yields CDR1 DFQATT and CDR2 SNEGSKA (reference sequence). V was shortened by 3 bases and J by 1 base, with 9 bases between the two germline ends.

The chain links TRBV6-5 to TRBJ2-5; TRBD1 matches at 7 bases. Trimming at V came to 6 bases and at J to 5 bases, leaving 9 bases not matched to a gene. Germline loops: CDR1 MNHEY, CDR2 SVGAGI. The CDR3 is 14 amino acids. Here the CDR3 reads CASSPLQGKETQYF. CDR3 nucleotides: TGTGCCAGCAGCCCATTACAGGGGAAGGAGACCCAGTACTTC.

The chain employs TRBV5-4 and TRBJ2-7, with 11 bases lining up with TRBD2. The CDR3 covers 15 residues. The germline CDR1 and CDR2 sequences are SGHNT and YYREEE (reference sequence). With V trimmed by 4 bases and J by 7 bases, 10 bases remained unmatched. For the CDR3, the DNA is TGTGCCAGCAGCCGGGGACTAGCGGAGCCTCGGGAGCAGTACTTC. This translates into CASSRGLAEPREQYF.

V and J are TRBV4-1 and TRBJ1-1; no firm D call. The ends were cut back, 1 base at V and 1 base at J, with 16 bases in the middle. Germline CDR1 MGHRA, CDR2 YSYEKL. The CDR3 length is 17 residues. The CDR3, as DNA: TGCGCCAGCAGCCAAGGTCGGGATACCACGGAGAACACTGAAGCTTTCTTT. Protein product: CASSQGRDTTENTEAFF.

The chain is built from TRBV9 and TRBJ2-5; D not resolved. The CDR3 is 13 residues long. Germline CDR1 SGDLS, CDR2 YYNGEE. Trimming left V 3 bases short and J 0 bases short, with 6 bases between. The CDR3 sequence: CASSGLDQETQYF. Written as DNA, the CDR3 is TGTGCCAGCAGCGGCCTAGACCAAGAGACCCAGTACTTC.

The chain joins TRBV29-1 to TRBJ2-5; TRBD1 matches 9 bases. J lost 4 bases, V lost 4 bases, and 4 bases had no gene match. Germline V gene data show CDR1 as SQVTM and CDR2 as ANQGSEA. There are 13 residues in the CDR3. The CDR3 sequence: CSVVQGATETQYF. The CDR3 bases are TGCAGCGTTGTACAGGGGGCCACAGAGACCCAGTACTTC.

This clone was counted only a few times. V gene TRBV2 combines with J gene TRBJ2-7; no clear D. CDR3 length: 15 amino acids. Trimming removed 3 bases at V and 4 bases at J, with 16 bases between. Germline values: CDR1 SNHLY, CDR2 FYNNEI. The CDR3 sequence: CASSDFSRTQYEQYF. The CDR3 nucleotides read TGTGCCAGCAGTGACTTCTCCAGAACCCAGTACGAGCAGTACTTC.

With respect to this clone: Other DNA sequences from this sample encode an identical CDR3 as well. V gene TRBV3-1 (or the pseudogene TRBV3-2) combines with J gene TRBJ1-5; D not resolved. There are 13 residues in the CDR3. Germline V gene sequence: CDR1 LGHDT, CDR2 YNNKEL (reference sequence). V was trimmed by 0 bases and J by 7 bases, leaving 7 bases between them. CDR3 protein: CASSQDRGQPQHF. The CDR3 coding sequence is TGTGCCAGCAGCCAAGACCGAGGACAGCCCCAGCATTTT.

J is TRBJ1-2 and V is TRBV11-2; 9 bases fit TRBD1. The V gene's germline CDR1 is SGHAT and CDR2 FQNNGV. The CDR3 is 14 amino acids. The ends lost 5 bases at V and 8 bases at J; junction bases unmatched: 9. The chain's CDR3 is CASSPGQGRWGYTF. The CDR3 nucleotides read TGTGCCAGCAGCCCTGGACAGGGGCGCTGGGGCTACACCTTC.

The V gene is TRBV13, the J gene TRBJ2-2, with D hard to call. The V gene lost 6 bases and the J gene lost 3 bases, with 11 bases spanning the gap. Germline V lookup: CDR1 PRHDT, CDR2 FYEKMQ (reference sequence). CDR3 length: 14 amino acids. The CDR3 coding sequence is TGTGCCAGCAGTTCCGGTTCGTACACCGGGGAGCTGTTTTTT. It specifies CASSSGSYTGELFF. The variable domain in full, completed from reference TRBV13 and TRBJ2-2, reads AAGVIQSPRHLIKEKRETATLKCYPIPRHDTVYWYQQGPGQDPQFLISFYEKMQSDKGSIPDRFSAQQFSDYHSELNMSSLELGDSALYFCASSSGSYTGELFFGEGSRLTVL.

The chain combines TRBV5-6 with TRBJ2-7; 11 bases agree with TRBD1. With 3 bases clipped from V and 3 bases from J, the junction kept 5 bases outside the gene matches. The germline gives CDR1 SGHDT, CDR2 YYEEEE. CDR3 length: 15 amino acids. The CDR3 nucleotides are TGTGCCAGCAGCTCCCGGGACAGGGGGATCTACGAGCAGTACTTC. As protein: CASSSRDRGIYEQYF.

The rearrangement links TRBV6-1 to TRBJ2-1; possible D gene TRBD2, 5 bases. The CDR3 covers 15 residues. Germline CDR1 is MNHNS and CDR2 is SASEGT. The germline V and J ends were trimmed by 2 bases and 2 bases, with 10 bases remaining between them. The CDR3 coding sequence is TGTGCCAGCAGTGAATCCCCGGGGACCTACAATGAGCAGTTCTTC. This encodes CASSESPGTYNEQFF.

This chain joins TRBV6-5 and TRBJ2-7, with 9 bases fitting TRBD1. The length of the CDR3 is 15 residues. In germline, CDR1 is MNHEY, CDR2 SVGAGI. J gave up 6 bases and V 6 bases, and 12 bases lay outside the gene matches. The CDR3 sequence is CASRRRDRELREQYF. CDR3 DNA sequence: TGTGCCAGCAGGCGCCGGGACAGGGAGCTTCGCGAGCAGTACTTC.

Note on this clone: Germline is not matched at one junction end, which may reflect a read error. This chain connects TRBV15 to TRBJ2-1; D gene uncertain. The CDR3 contains 15 residues. Germline values: CDR1 LNHNV, CDR2 YYDKDF (reference sequence). CDR3 in amino acids: CATSRDLKPEHEEFF. In DNA form, the CDR3 reads TGTGCCACCAGCAGAGATCTAAAACCCGAGCATGAGGAGTTCTTC.

The chain employs TRBV6-5 and TRBJ1-2, with 11 bases lining up with TRBD1. In germline, CDR1 is MNHEY, CDR2 SVGAGI. J gave up 8 bases and V 7 bases, and 9 bases lay outside the gene matches. CDR3 length: 14 amino acids. Here the CDR3 DNA reads TGTGCCAGCACGGACAGGGGGCGCCTTTGGGGCTACACCTTC. Translated: CASTDRGRLWGYTF.

The genes are TRBV24-1 and TRBJ1-4; TRBD1 matches 9 bases. The CDR3 is 16 residues long. CDR1 and CDR2 (germline): KGHDR, SFDVKD. After removal of 5 bases from V and 6 bases from J, the junction contained 9 bases not matched to a gene. The CDR3 nucleotides are TGTGCCACCAGTGCCCCGGGACAGGGAAGGGATGAAAAACTGTTTTTT. Encoded protein: CATSAPGQGRDEKLFF.

This chain joins TRBV28 and TRBJ2-1; D might be TRBD2 (6 bases). Trimming shortened V by 6 bases and J by 4 bases, and 16 bases separated the two germline ends. The germline CDR1 and CDR2 sequences are MDHEN and SYDVKM. There are 15 residues in the CDR3. CDR3 amino acids: CASSPPGLAYNEQFF. CDR3 coding DNA: TGTGCCAGCAGCCCCCCGGGACTCGCGTACAATGAGCAGTTCTTC.

The J gene is TRBJ1-5, the V gene TRBV15, with 7 bases matching TRBD1. Trimming at V came to 1 base and at J to 5 bases, leaving 5 bases not matched to a gene. Per the germline V gene, CDR1 is LNHNV and CDR2 is YYDKDF (reference sequence). This CDR3 is 15 amino acids long. The CDR3 DNA reads TGTGCCACCAGCAGAGGGGGACAGCGTGATCAGCCCCAGCATTTT. The encoded protein is CATSRGGQRDQPQHF.

The chain links TRBV7-9 to TRBJ2-1, with 10 bases fitting TRBD2. The junction had 2 bases not matched to a gene; V was cut back by 1 base and J by 2 bases. The CDR3 length is 16 residues. Germline CDR1 is SEHNR and CDR2 is FQNEAQ (reference sequence). The CDR3 bases are TGTGCCAGCAGCTTAGGGAGCGGGGGGGCCTACAATGAGCAGTTCTTC. The encoded protein is CASSLGSGGAYNEQFF.

The genes are TRBV10-2 and TRBJ2-7; 7 bases align to TRBD2. The CDR3 loop spans 19 amino acids. Trimming removed 4 bases from V and 5 bases from J; junction bases left unmatched: 23. Per the germline V gene, CDR1 is WSHSY and CDR2 is SAAADI. This CDR3 is CASSGAKTPLSGRVHEQYF. Here the CDR3 DNA reads TGCGCCAGCAGTGGGGCGAAGACTCCTCTTTCGGGGAGGGTCCACGAGCAGTACTTC.

The chain has TRBV7-6 and TRBJ2-7; D perhaps matches TRBD1 (7 bases). V shed 5 bases and J shed 3 bases, with 11 bases lying between them. The CDR3 sequence is 13 residues long. The germline gives CDR1 SGHVS, CDR2 FNYEAQ. The CDR3 spells CASSAGQYYEQYF. The CDR3 DNA reads as TGTGCCAGCAGCGCGGGACAGTACTACGAGCAGTACTTC.

The V call is TRBV18, the J call TRBJ2-1, with D perhaps TRBD1 (5 bases). V was shortened by 1 base and J by 9 bases, with 16 bases between the two germline ends. Germline V gene data show CDR1 as KGHSH and CDR2 as LQKENI. The CDR3 loop spans 15 amino acids. CDR3 nucleotide sequence: TGTGCCAGCTCACCACGATTAGATCCCCAGGGTGAGCAGTTCTTC. Its protein is CASSPRLDPQGEQFF. Filled out from reference TRBV18 and TRBJ2-1, the complete variable domain reads NAGVMQNPRHLVRRRGQEARLRCSPMKGHSHVYWYRQLPEEGLKFMVYLQKENIIDESGMPKERFSAEFPKEGPSILRIQQVVRGDSAAYFCASSPRLDPQGEQFFGPGTRLTVL.

The J gene is TRBJ2-1, the V gene TRBV7-9; 9 nucleotides match TRBD2. The trim removed 5 bases at V and 3 bases at J, leaving 8 bases unmatched. Per the germline V gene, CDR1 is SEHNR and CDR2 is FQNEAQ (reference sequence). The CDR3 consists of 16 residues. CDR3 residues: CASSPWTSEGYNEQFF. CDR3 nucleotide sequence: TGTGCCAGCAGCCCATGGACTAGCGAGGGCTACAATGAGCAGTTCTTC.

The chain employs TRBV4-1 and TRBJ1-5; 9 bases are shared with TRBD1. Germline CDR1 and CDR2: MGHRA and YSYEKL. The ends lost 5 bases at V and 4 bases at J; junction bases unmatched: 6. This CDR3 has 15 amino acids. CDR3 sequence (DNA): TGCGCCAGCAGCGGAACGACAGGGGGAAATCAGCCCCAGCATTTT. Translating gives CASSGTTGGNQPQHF.

The CDR3 region is CASSQGLAEVGELFF. CDR3 DNA sequence: TGTGCCAGCAGCCAGGGACTAGCGGAAGTCGGGGAGCTGTTTTTT. This chain links TRBV3-1 (or the pseudogene TRBV3-2) with TRBJ2-2, with 11 nucleotides matching TRBD2. The CDR3 is 15 amino acids. Per germline, CDR1 LGHDT and CDR2 YNNKEL (reference sequence). Trimming took 3 bases from V and 7 from J; bases not matched to a gene: 4.

The rearrangement uses TRBV2 and TRBJ2-3, with 11 positions matching TRBD2. This CDR3 is 14 amino acids long. CDR1 and CDR2 from the germline V gene are SNHLY and FYNNEI. After removal of 1 base from V and 6 bases from J, the junction contained 0 bases not matched to a gene. CDR3 bases: TGTGCCAGCAGTGAAGGGACTAGCGGGGATACGCAGTATTTT. Protein: CASSEGTSGDTQYF. The entire variable domain, with the rest obtained from reference TRBV2 and TRBJ2-3, is as follows: EPEVTQTPSHQVTQMGQEVILRCVPISNHLYFYWYRQILGQKVEFLVSFYNNEISEKSEIFDDQFSVERPDGSNFTLKIRSTKLEDSAMYFCASSEGTSGDTQYFGPGTRLTVL.

The chain uses TRBV19 and TRBJ1-5, with 10 bases aligning to TRBD1. The CDR3 covers 15 residues. V shed 5 bases and J 5 bases; nucleotides not matched to a gene: 6. In germline, CDR1 is LNHDA, CDR2 SQIVND (reference sequence). The CDR3 region has the DNA TGTGCCAGTAGTTCAGGACAGGGGGTACATCAGCCCCAGCATTTT. Translating it yields CASSSGQGVHQPQHF.